These T cell receptor beta chains were read from a single sample in a study of shared clonotypes between healthy human individuals. Repertoires were generated with immunoSEQ multiplex PCR, while TCRdb's copy carries only in-frame clones and drops some. The table includes hundreds of thousands of clones, 97% detected once. Sequenced material: naive CD4+ T cells sorted from blood. These TCRs come from a woman younger than 45 in good health. The CDR3 runs from the conserved cysteine through the conserved F or W. D genes are given only for firm matches. Only some rows state a clone size, as once, few, many or a class for expanded clones.

d_call	v_call	clone_size	j_call	cdr3_aa	cdr3_nt
TRBD1	TRBV4-1	once	TRBJ1-2	CASSPQAGTVNYGYTF	TGCGCCAGCAGCCCGCAGGCCGGGACAGTGAACTATGGCTACACCTTC
NA	TRBV15	NA	TRBJ1-1	CATQEGLGIMNTEAFF	TGTGCCACCCAAGAGGGGCTGGGGATAATGAACACTGAAGCTTTCTTT
NA	TRBV5-1	NA	TRBJ1-3	CASSAGVSGNTIYF	TGCGCCAGCAGCGCGGGAGTCTCTGGAAACACCATATATTTT
NA	TRBV15	NA	TRBJ2-1	CATSRDLFVSEQFF	TGTGCCACCAGCAGAGATCTATTTGTAAGTGAGCAGTTCTTC
TRBD2	TRBV7-2	NA	TRBJ2-7	CASSLKRESDQYF	TGTGCCAGCAGCTTAAAGCGGGAGAGCGATCAGTACTTC
NA	TRBV29-1	few	TRBJ1-1	CSVERRTEAFF	TGCAGCGTTGAGAGGAGGACTGAAGCTTTCTTT
NA	TRBV5-6	NA	TRBJ1-1	CASSGRPGSGAFF	TGTGCCAGCAGCGGACGACCAGGGAGTGGAGCTTTCTTT
TRBD1	TRBV19	NA	TRBJ1-2	CASTQDRDRHGYTF	TGTGCCAGTACCCAGGACAGGGATCGGCATGGCTACACCTTC
NA	TRBV6-6	few	TRBJ1-5	CASSYSGLFLDQPQHF	TGTGCCAGCAGTTACTCCGGTCTTTTCCTCGATCAGCCCCAGCATTTT
NA	TRBV5-5	NA	TRBJ2-4	CASSPHAQGAKNIQYF	TGTGCCAGCAGCCCACACGCGCAGGGAGCCAAAAACATTCAGTACTTC
TRBD2	TRBV18	NA	TRBJ2-3	CASSPLSGSGTDTQYF	TGTGCCAGCTCACCGCTTAGCGGGAGTGGCACAGATACGCAGTATTTT
NA	TRBV18	NA	TRBJ2-5	CASSPSMKGTETQYF	TGTGCCAGCTCACCAAGTATGAAGGGGACGGAGACCCAGTACTTC
TRBD2	TRBV25-1	NA	TRBJ2-5	CASSDLWSSGSETQYF	TGTGCCAGCAGTGATCTTTGGTCTAGCGGGAGTGAGACCCAGTACTTC
TRBD2	TRBV23-1	NA	TRBJ2-7	CASPTSGPYEQYF	TGCGCCAGTCCGACTAGCGGCCCCTACGAGCAGTACTTC
NA	TRBV7-9	NA	TRBJ2-3	CASSFPGTDTQYF	TGTGCCAGCAGCTTTCCCGGCACAGATACGCAGTATTTT
NA	TRBV2	NA	TRBJ2-7	CASSEADFWYSYEQYF	TGTGCCAGCAGTGAAGCTGACTTCTGGTACTCCTACGAGCAGTACTTC
TRBD1	TRBV4-1	NA	TRBJ2-7	CASSRGTGYPEQYF	TGCGCCAGCAGCCGCGGGACAGGGTACCCCGAGCAGTACTTC
TRBD1	TRBV19	NA	TRBJ1-2	CASSFSGGRLSGYTF	TGTGCCAGTAGTTTCTCAGGGGGCAGGTTGAGTGGCTACACCTTC
NA	TRBV5-1	NA	TRBJ1-1	CASSYPLEPNTEAFF	TGCGCCAGCAGCTATCCTTTAGAACCGAACACTGAAGCTTTCTTT
NA	TRBV9	NA	TRBJ2-3	CASSVAGGPTSTDTQYF	TGTGCCAGCAGCGTAGCCGGCGGGCCAACTAGCACAGATACGCAGTATTTT